Detailed here is one TCR beta chain. The target antigen is unknown. This record comes from a study of OX40 agonist ivuxolimab in advanced cancers. Study-wide background: As their treatment, patients were administered ivuxolimab, an agonistic anti-OX40 (CD134) antibody.

Method: immunoSEQ multiplex PCR; TCRdb's copy keeps in-frame clones and lacks some. The sample carries 55,000 to 65,000 clones, 91% recorded once. Germline CDR1 reads ENHRY; CDR2 reads SYGVKD. The trim removed 8 bases at V and 4 bases at J, leaving 15 bases unmatched. CDR3 length: 17 residues. Regarding the study as a whole: What antigens the expanded peripheral T cells recognized was never established. Compared with others, partial responders at 0.1-3.0 mg/kg displayed clonal expansion among the lowest. Part of the nonresponder group also had normalized T-cell clonal expansion that was low.

This clonotype was sampled from an adult with an advanced solid tumor such as melanoma, head and neck, liver or kidney cancer. Specimen: CD4+ or CD8+ T cells sorted from blood, collected in a trial of the OX40 agonist ivuxolimab. This chain uses TRBV10-3 with TRBJ2-7, with 12 bases fitting TRBD1. The CDR3 here is CAIGRGTGTGGRYEQYF. In DNA, the CDR3 is TGTGCCATCGGCAGAGGAACCGGGACAGGGGGCAGGTACGAGCAGTACTTC.